Listed below are T cell receptor beta chains from one sample, sequenced in a study of T cell responses to AZD1222 COVID-19 vaccine. TCRdb's table, derived via immunoSEQ multiplex PCR, lists solely in-frame clones and lacks some. Among some 180,000 clones listed, around nine tenths were seen once. The material was peripheral blood, obtained 28 days after the second AZD1222 dose. These receptors originate from an adult who received the AZD1222 COVID-19 vaccine. CDR3s include the opening cysteine and the closing phenylalanine or tryptophan. The order of the fields is J gene, V gene, D gene, clone size, CDR3 protein, CDR3 DNA. A D gene is named only where the DNA matches it firmly. Size values are once, few and many counts, or a class for expanded clones, and some rows have none.

J gene: TRBJ1-3; V gene: TRBV4-3; D gene: TRBD1; clone size: -; CDR3 protein: CASSQDLDRLGNTIYF; CDR3 DNA: TGCGCCAGCAGCCAAGACTTGGACAGGCTCGGAAACACCATATATTTT
J gene: TRBJ2-5; V gene: TRBV3-1/TRBV3-2; D gene: -; clone size: -; CDR3 protein: CASSLPSVPQYF; CDR3 DNA: TGTGCCAGCAGCCTCCCCTCTGTGCCCCAGTACTTC
J gene: TRBJ1-1; V gene: TRBV27; D gene: -; clone size: -; CDR3 protein: CASSFGRGNTEAFF; CDR3 DNA: TGTGCCAGCAGTTTCGGTAGGGGGAACACTGAAGCTTTCTTT
J gene: TRBJ2-4; V gene: TRBV12-3/TRBV12-4; D gene: -; clone size: -; CDR3 protein: CASSLGGENIQYF; CDR3 DNA: TGTGCCAGCAGTTTGGGGGGAGAGAACATTCAGTACTTC
J gene: TRBJ2-1; V gene: TRBV7-9; D gene: -; clone size: -; CDR3 protein: CASSLGSRMMREDEQFF; CDR3 DNA: TGTGCCAGCAGCCTAGGGTCTCGGATGATGAGGGAGGATGAGCAGTTCTTC
J gene: TRBJ1-4; V gene: TRBV5-5; D gene: -; clone size: -; CDR3 protein: CASSLDHSPEKLFF; CDR3 DNA: TGTGCCAGCAGCTTGGATCACAGTCCTGAAAAACTGTTTTTT
J gene: TRBJ1-2; V gene: TRBV28; D gene: -; clone size: -; CDR3 protein: CASTYLIRPGAGYGYTF; CDR3 DNA: TGTGCCAGCACCTACCTCATCCGTCCGGGGGCGGGTTATGGCTACACCTTC
J gene: TRBJ1-4; V gene: TRBV29-1; D gene: TRBD1; clone size: -; CDR3 protein: CSVEAGTGGEKLFF; CDR3 DNA: TGCAGCGTTGAAGCCGGGACAGGGGGGGAAAAACTGTTTTTT
J gene: TRBJ1-1; V gene: TRBV29-1; D gene: TRBD1; clone size: -; CDR3 protein: CSAEEPGRTGLTEAFF; CDR3 DNA: TGCAGCGCTGAAGAACCGGGGAGGACAGGTTTAACTGAAGCTTTCTTT
J gene: TRBJ1-2; V gene: TRBV9; D gene: -; clone size: -; CDR3 protein: CASSVVGNQQGYTF; CDR3 DNA: TGTGCCAGCAGCGTAGTCGGGAATCAACAAGGCTACACCTTC
J gene: TRBJ1-3; V gene: TRBV7-6; D gene: -; clone size: -; CDR3 protein: CASSEQNLGAGNTIYF; CDR3 DNA: TGTGCCAGCAGCGAACAGAACCTCGGGGCTGGAAACACCATATATTTT
J gene: TRBJ2-1; V gene: TRBV9; D gene: -; clone size: -; CDR3 protein: CASSVDPDPGRGGDEQFF; CDR3 DNA: TGTGCCAGCAGCGTAGACCCAGACCCCGGGAGAGGGGGCGATGAGCAGTTCTTC
J gene: TRBJ1-2; V gene: TRBV6-5; D gene: -; clone size: few; CDR3 protein: CASRPENSYGYTF; CDR3 DNA: TGTGCCAGCAGGCCGGAGAATAGCTATGGCTACACCTTC
J gene: TRBJ1-5; V gene: TRBV7-2; D gene: -; clone size: -; CDR3 protein: CASSLVAGVDQPQHF; CDR3 DNA: TGTGCCAGCAGCTTAGTAGCAGGGGTCGATCAGCCCCAGCATTTT
J gene: TRBJ2-7; V gene: TRBV28; D gene: TRBD2; clone size: -; CDR3 protein: CASSLDPASGALGEQYF; CDR3 DNA: TGTGCCAGCAGTTTGGACCCTGCTAGCGGAGCCCTGGGAGAGCAGTACTTC